This T cell receptor beta chain is drawn from a study of blood T cell repertoires in COVID-19 (dated by TCRdb to between 2020 and 2021). Context from the whole study: Samples from collaborators originated in the United States, Italy and Spain and spanned both the acute and convalescent phases of COVID-19. Samples came from the ongoing ImmuneRACE study (first 160 participants) plus 1,254 subjects from 6 global collaborators. HLA class I and class II types, where available, came from metadata supplied by the sample provider rather than from assay-based typing. Sample metadata almost always included a de-identified subject ID, COVID-19 status, age in years and sex. The dataset comprised deeply sampled blood TCRbeta repertoires from subjects exposed to, actively infected with, or recovered from COVID-19. The repertoires were released in a freely available public database intended as a resource for research on the immune response to SARS-CoV-2. The material from the prospective study consisted of cDNA or gDNA derived from T cells, B-cell-depleted T cells, or PBMCs.

TCRbeta CDR3 regions were amplified from genomic DNA using the immunoSEQ Assay, a bias-controlled multiplex PCR. In the paper's pipeline: The number of nucleated cells in each sample was estimated by amplification of reference gene primers within the assay. Sequence reads were collapsed and filtered to measure the absolute abundance of every unique TCRbeta CDR3 rearrangement. Productive Simpson clonality was computed per sample as the square root of Simpson's diversity index over productive rearrangements. TCRdb holds this immuneACCESS table with in-frame rearrangements only. Some clones are missing; in checked studies, unresolved V genes explain under half, and the rest has no known cause. Clone size and the V and J calls come from that table; the DNA yielded D and trimming. Within this sample are some 38,000 clones, with about 85% of them counted one time only. The ten largest clonotypes hold roughly 45% of the sample.

Study-wide conclusions, independent of this receptor: Clinical and demographic metadata were provided uncurated, with the amount varying by source and participant.

Whole blood was collected in K2EDTA tubes by collaborating institutions according to the institutions' own protocols. For TCRbeta analysis, collaborators shipped samples in one of three forms: frozen whole blood, isolated PBMCs, or DNA extracted from either of those sample types. The germline V gene specifies SGHRS as CDR1 and YFSETQ as CDR2. V loses 0 bases, J loses 1 base, and the germline ends lie 9 bases apart. Including the terminal cysteine and phenylalanine, the CDR3 comprises 15 residues. The read is trimmed to its CDR3 DNA, 45 bases read in frame from base 1. Worth noting for this clone: Its antigen is not yet known. The record has no base qualities; no much larger clone is one base away.

The clonotype originates from a man between 60 and 75 years old with active or convalescent COVID-19. The sequence is built from TRBV5-1 and TRBJ2-3, with the D gene too uncertain to name. The sequenced sample was peripheral blood. The CDR3 region has the sequence CASSLDTVGTDTQYF. In nucleotides, the sequence is TGCGCCAGCAGCTTGGACACAGTGGGCACAGATACGCAGTATTTT.